This TCR beta chain emerged from a study of cytomegalovirus exposure and HLA in healthy donors. Libraries were prepared by immunoSEQ multiplex PCR; TCRdb keeps only in-frame clonotypes and omits some of them. Of fewer than 200,000 clones listed, 75% to 90% were seen once; the top ten hold roughly 15%. This CDR3 region has 13 residues. Trimming cost V 5 bases and J 7 bases; bases outside gene matches: 5. Germline V gives CDR1 MDHEN, CDR2 SYDVKM. This clone was found once. Its antigen is undetermined. Whole-study results and caveats: The study put 150 or so TCR beta chains on its list as cytomegalovirus-associated. With high specificity and sensitivity, the classifier reportedly diagnosed cytomegalovirus status.

The V and J genes are TRBV28 and TRBJ2-1; 7 bases fit TRBD2. The source is a man between 18 and 29 years old in good health and CMV-seropositive. Sequenced material: PBMCs. The CDR3 region is CASSQTAGNEQFF. The CDR3 nucleotides read TGTGCCAGCAGTCAGACAGCGGGGAATGAGCAGTTCTTC.